This record looks at one T cell receptor (beta chain) sequence and its context. Participants were aged about 18 to 89 years from 24 US areas. Exposed participants came across a COVID-19 case within 2 weeks before study entry. Repertoires were generated with immunoSEQ multiplex PCR, while TCRdb's copy carries only in-frame clones and drops some. The sample carries roughly 260,000 clones, 80% to 90% recorded once. These data are taken from a study of blood T cell repertoires in COVID-19. At the level of the study: The cDNA or gDNA used as material had been derived from T cells, B-cell-depleted T cells, or PBMCs.

Per the germline V gene, CDR1 is SGDLS and CDR2 is YYNGEE. This CDR3 is built from 15 residues. V was clipped by 4 bases and J by 1 base, with 14 bases between them. Input material: PBMCs or T cells enriched from blood (not recorded which). The TCR was taken from a woman between 40 and 55 years old who had been exposed to COVID-19. V is TRBV9 and J is TRBJ2-5; maybe TRBD2 (6 bases). CDR3: CASSRTSFPQETQYF. The CDR3 nucleotides are TGTGCCAGCAGCAGAACTAGCTTCCCCCAAGAGACCCAGTACTTC.